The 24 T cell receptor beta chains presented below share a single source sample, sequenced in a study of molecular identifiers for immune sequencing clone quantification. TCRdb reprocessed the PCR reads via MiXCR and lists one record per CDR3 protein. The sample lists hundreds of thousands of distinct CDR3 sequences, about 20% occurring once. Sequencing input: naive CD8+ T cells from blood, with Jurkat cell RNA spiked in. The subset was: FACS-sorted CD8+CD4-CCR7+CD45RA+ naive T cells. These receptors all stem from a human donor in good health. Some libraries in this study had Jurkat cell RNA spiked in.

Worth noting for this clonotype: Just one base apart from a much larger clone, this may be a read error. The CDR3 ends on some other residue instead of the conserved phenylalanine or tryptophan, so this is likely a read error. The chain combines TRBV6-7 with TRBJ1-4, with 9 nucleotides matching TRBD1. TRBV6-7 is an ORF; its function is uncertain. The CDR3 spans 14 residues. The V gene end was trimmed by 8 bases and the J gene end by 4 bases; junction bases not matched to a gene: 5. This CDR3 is CASHEGQGNEKLFL. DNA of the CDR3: TGTGCCAGCCACGAGGGACAGGGTAATGAAAAACTGTTTCTT.

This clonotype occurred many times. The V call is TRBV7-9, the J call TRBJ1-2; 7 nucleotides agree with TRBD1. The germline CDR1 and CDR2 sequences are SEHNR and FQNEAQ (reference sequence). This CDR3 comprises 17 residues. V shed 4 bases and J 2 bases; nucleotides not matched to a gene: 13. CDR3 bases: TGTGCCAGCAGCTCGGAGGCCGGGACAGCTTTCAACTATGGCTACACCTTC. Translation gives CASSSEAGTAFNYGYTF.

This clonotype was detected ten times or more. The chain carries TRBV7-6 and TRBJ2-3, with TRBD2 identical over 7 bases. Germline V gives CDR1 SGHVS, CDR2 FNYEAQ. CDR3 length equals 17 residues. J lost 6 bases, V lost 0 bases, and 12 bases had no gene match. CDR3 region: CASSLAGTRGVWDTQYF. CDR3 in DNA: TGTGCCAGCAGCTTAGCCGGGACTCGGGGGGTATGGGATACGCAGTATTTT.

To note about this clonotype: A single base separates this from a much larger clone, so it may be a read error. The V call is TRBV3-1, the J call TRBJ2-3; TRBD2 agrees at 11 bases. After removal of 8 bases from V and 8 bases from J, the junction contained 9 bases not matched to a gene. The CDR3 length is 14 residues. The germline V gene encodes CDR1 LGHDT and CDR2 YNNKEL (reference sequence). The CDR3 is CASGPGLAEVTQYF. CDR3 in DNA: TGTGCCAGCGGCCCGGGACTAGCGGAGGTTACGCAGTATTTT.

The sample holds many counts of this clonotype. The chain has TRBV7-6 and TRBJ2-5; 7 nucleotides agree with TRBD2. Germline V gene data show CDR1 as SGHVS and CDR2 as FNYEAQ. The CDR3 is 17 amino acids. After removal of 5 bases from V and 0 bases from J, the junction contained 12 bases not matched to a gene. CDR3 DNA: TGTGCCAGCAGCCGAAACATCCCGGGGGGAAACCAAGAGACCCAGTACTTC. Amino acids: CASSRNIPGGNQETQYF.

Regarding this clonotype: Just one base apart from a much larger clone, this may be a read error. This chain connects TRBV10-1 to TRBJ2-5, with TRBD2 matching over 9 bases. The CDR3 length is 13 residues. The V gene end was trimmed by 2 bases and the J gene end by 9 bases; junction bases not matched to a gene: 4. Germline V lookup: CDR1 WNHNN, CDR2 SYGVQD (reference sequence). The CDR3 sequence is CASSEASGEAQYF. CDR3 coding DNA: TGCGCCAGCAGTGAGGCTAGCGGGGAGGCCCAGTACTTC.

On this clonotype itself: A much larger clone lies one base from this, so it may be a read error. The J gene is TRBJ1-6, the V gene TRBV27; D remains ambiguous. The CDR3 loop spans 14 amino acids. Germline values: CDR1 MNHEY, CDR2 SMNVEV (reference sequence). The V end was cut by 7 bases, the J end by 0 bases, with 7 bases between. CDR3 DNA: TGTGCCAGCATGCGGAGCTCCTATAATTCACCCCTCCACTTT. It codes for CASMRSSYNSPLHF.

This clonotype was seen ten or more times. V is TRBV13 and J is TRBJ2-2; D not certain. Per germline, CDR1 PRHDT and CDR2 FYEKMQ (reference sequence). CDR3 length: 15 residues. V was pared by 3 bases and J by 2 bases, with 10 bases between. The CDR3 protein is CASSFFSSNTGELFF. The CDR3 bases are TGTGCCAGCAGCTTTTTCAGTAGTAACACCGGGGAGCTGTTTTTT.

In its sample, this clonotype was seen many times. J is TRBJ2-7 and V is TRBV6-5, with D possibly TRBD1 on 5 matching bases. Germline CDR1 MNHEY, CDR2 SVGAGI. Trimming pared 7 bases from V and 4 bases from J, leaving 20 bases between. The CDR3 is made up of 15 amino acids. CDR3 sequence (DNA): TGTGCCAGCACCGCCACAGGCGCGCTAGGATACGAGCAGTACTTC. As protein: CASTATGALGYEQYF.

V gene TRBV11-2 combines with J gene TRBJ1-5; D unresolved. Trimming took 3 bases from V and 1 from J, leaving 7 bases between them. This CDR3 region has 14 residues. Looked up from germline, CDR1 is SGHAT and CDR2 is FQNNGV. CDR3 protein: CASSFTGSNQPQHF. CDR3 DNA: TGTGCCAGCAGCTTTACGGGAAGCAATCAGCCCCAGCATTTT.

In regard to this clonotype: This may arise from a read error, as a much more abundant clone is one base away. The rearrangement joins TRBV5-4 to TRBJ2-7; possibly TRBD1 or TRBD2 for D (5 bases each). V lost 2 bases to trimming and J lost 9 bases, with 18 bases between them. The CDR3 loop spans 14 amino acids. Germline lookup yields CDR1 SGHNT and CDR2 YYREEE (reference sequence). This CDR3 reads CASSLGTSQHGQYF. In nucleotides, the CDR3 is TGTGCCAGCAGCTTAGGGACCAGCCAACACGGGCAGTACTTC.

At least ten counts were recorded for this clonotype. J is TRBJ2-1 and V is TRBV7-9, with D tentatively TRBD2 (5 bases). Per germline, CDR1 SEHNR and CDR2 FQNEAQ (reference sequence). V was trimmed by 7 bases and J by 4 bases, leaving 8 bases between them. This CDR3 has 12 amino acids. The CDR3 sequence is CASTRDYNEQFF. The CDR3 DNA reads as TGTGCCAGCACCCGGGATTACAATGAGCAGTTCTTC.

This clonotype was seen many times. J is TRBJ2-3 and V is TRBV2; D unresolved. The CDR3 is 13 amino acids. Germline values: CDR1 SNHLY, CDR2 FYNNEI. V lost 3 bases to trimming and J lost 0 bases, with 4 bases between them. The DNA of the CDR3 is TGTGCCAGCAGTGAGAGTAGCACAGATACGCAGTATTTT. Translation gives CASSESSTDTQYF.

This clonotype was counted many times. Here the CDR3 reads CASTPQGTEAFF. Here the CDR3 DNA reads TGTGCCAGCACCCCTCAAGGGACTGAAGCTTTCTTT. The gene calls are TRBV12-3 or TRBV12-4 and TRBJ1-1; D not resolved. The CDR3 runs to 12 residues. Trimming took 7 bases from V and 5 from J, leaving 11 bases between them.

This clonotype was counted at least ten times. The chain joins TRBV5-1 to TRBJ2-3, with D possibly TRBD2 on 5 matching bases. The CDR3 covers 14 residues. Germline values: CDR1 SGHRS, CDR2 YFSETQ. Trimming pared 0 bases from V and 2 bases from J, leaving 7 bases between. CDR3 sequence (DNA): TGCGCCAGCAGCTTGGTTCTAGCCACAGATACGCAGTATTTT. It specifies CASSLVLATDTQYF.

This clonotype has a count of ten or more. CDR3 sequence: CASSISEQSSYYGYTF. In DNA form, the CDR3 reads TGTGCCAGCAGTATTTCCGAACAGTCCTCCTACTATGGCTACACCTTC. The chain recombines TRBV7-9 with TRBJ1-2; D is unclear. The CDR3 length is 16 residues. Trimming took 6 bases from V and 3 from J, leaving 20 bases between them. CDR1 and CDR2 from the germline V gene are SEHNR and FQNEAQ (reference sequence).

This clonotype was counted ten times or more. This CDR3 reads CASSEGLAGVREQYF. The CDR3, as DNA: TGTGCCAGCAGCGAGGGACTAGCGGGAGTGAGGGAGCAGTACTTC. This chain links TRBV4-2 with TRBJ2-7; 14 nucleotides line up with TRBD2. J gave up 7 bases and V 5 bases, and 7 bases lay outside the gene matches. The CDR3 is made up of 15 amino acids. CDR1 LGHNA and CDR2 YNFKEQ come from the germline V gene.

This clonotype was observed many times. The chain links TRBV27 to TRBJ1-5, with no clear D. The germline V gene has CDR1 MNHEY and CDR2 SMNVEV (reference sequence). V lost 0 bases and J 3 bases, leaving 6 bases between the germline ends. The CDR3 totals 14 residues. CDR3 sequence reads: CASSLSGYNQPQHF. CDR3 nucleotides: TGTGCCAGCAGTTTATCGGGATACAATCAGCCCCAGCATTTT.

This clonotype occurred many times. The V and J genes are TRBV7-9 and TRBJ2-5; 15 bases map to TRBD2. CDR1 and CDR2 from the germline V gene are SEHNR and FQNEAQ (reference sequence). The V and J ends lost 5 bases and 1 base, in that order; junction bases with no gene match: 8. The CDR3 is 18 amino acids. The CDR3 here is CASSPRTSGGAVQETQYF. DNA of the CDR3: TGTGCCAGCAGCCCCAGGACTAGCGGGGGGGCCGTCCAAGAGACCCAGTACTTC.

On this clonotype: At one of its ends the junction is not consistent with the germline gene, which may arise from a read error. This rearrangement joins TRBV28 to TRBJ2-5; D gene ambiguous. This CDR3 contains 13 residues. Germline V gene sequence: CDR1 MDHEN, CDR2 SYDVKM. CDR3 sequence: CASSLENQGTQYF. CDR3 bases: TGTGCCAGCAGTTTGGAAAACCAAGGGACCCAGTACTTC.

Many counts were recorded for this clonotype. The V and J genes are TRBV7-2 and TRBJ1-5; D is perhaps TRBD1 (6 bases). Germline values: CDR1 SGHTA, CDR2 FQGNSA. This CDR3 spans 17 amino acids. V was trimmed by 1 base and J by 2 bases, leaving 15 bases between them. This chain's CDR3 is CASSLGYRDFGNQPQHF. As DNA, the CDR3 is TGTGCCAGCAGCTTAGGATACAGGGATTTTGGCAATCAGCCCCAGCATTTT. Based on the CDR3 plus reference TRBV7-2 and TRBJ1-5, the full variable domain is GAGVSQSPSNKVTEKGKDVELRCDPISGHTALYWYRQSLGQGLEFLIYFQGNSAPDKSGLPSDRFSAERTGGSVSTLTIQRTQQEDSAVYLCASSLGYRDFGNQPQHFGDGTRLSIL.

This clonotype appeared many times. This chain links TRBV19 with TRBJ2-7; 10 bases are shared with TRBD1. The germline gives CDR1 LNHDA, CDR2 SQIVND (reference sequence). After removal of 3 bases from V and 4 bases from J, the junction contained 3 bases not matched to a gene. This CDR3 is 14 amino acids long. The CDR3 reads CASSIADRGYEQYF. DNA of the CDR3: TGTGCCAGTAGTATCGCGGACAGGGGGTACGAGCAGTACTTC. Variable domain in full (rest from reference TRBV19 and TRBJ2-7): DGGITQSPKYLFRKEGQNVTLSCEQNLNHDAMYWYRQDPGQGLRLIYYSQIVNDFQKGDIAEGYSVSREKKESFPLTVTSAQKNPTAFYLCASSIADRGYEQYFGPGTRLTVT.

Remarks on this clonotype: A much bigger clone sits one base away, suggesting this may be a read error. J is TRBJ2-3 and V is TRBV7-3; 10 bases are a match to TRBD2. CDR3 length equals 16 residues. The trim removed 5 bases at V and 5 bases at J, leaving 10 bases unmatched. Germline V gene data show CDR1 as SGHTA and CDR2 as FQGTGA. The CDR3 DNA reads TGTGCCAGCAGCAACACTAGCGGGGTGTTAGTAGATACGCAGTATTTT. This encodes CASSNTSGVLVDTQYF.

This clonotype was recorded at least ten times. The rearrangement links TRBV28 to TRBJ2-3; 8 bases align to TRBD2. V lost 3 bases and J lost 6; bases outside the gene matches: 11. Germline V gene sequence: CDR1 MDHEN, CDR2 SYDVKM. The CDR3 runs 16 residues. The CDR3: CASSFSGTRLLDTQYF. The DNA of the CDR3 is TGTGCCAGCAGTTTCTCCGGGACTAGACTACTGGATACGCAGTATTTT.